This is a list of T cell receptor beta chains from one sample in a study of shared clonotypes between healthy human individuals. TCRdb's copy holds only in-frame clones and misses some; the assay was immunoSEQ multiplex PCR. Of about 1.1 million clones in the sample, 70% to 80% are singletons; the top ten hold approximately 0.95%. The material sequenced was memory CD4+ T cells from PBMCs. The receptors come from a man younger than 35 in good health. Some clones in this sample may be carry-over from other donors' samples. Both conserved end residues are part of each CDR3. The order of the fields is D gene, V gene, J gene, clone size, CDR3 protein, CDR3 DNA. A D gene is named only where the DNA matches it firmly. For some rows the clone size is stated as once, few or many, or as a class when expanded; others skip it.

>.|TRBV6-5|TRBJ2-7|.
CASSPAPYEQYF
TGTGCCAGCAGTCCAGCCCCCTACGAGCAGTACTTC
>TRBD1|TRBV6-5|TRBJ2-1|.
CASKTGIRNEQFF
TGTGCCAGCAAGACAGGGATCCGCAATGAGCAGTTCTTC
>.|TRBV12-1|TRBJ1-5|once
CASSPTRGGNQPQHF
TGTGCCAGCAGCCCTACCAGGGGTGGCAATCAGCCCCAGCATTTT
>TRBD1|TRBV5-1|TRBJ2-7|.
CASSTGQGSAYEQYF
TGCGCCAGCAGCACCGGACAGGGGTCTGCCTACGAGCAGTACTTC
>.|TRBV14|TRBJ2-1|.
CASSPFGTPYNEQFF
TGTGCCAGCAGCCCCTTCGGGACACCGTACAATGAGCAGTTCTTC
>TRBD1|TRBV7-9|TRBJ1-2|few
CASSFTGDDYGYTF
TGTGCCAGCAGCTTTACAGGGGACGACTATGGCTACACCTTC
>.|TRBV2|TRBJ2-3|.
CASSPGPSTDTQYF
TGTGCCAGCTCACCAGGGCCTAGCACAGATACGCAGTATTTT
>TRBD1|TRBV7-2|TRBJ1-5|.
CASSLPTGGNQPQHF
TGTGCCAGCAGCTTACCGACAGGGGGCAATCAGCCCCAGCATTTT
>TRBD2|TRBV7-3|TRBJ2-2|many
CASSTQTGGTGELFF
TGTGCCAGCAGCACACAAACGGGAGGAACCGGGGAGCTGTTTTTT
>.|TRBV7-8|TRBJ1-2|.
CASTEGGDYGYTF
TGTGCCAGCACGGAGGGTGGGGACTATGGCTACACCTTC
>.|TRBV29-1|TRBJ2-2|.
CSVDIGNTGELFF
TGCAGCGTTGACATTGGGAACACCGGGGAGCTGTTTTTT
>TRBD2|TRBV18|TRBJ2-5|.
CASSPRRLAGQETQYF
TGTGCCAGCTCACCCAGGCGTCTAGCGGGCCAAGAGACCCAGTACTTC
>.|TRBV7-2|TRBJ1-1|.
CASSLGRVNTEAFF
TGTGCCAGCAGCCTCGGCAGGGTAAACACTGAAGCTTTCTTT
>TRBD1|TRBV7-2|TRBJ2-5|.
CASSSRQGRVETQYF
TGTGCCAGCAGCTCCCGACAGGGGCGCGTGGAGACCCAGTACTTC
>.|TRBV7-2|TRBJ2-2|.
CASSLVGNTGELFF
TGTGCCAGCAGCTTAGTCGGCAACACCGGGGAGCTGTTTTTT
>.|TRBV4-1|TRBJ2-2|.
CASSRTTTGELFF
TGCGCCAGCAGCCGAACGACCACCGGGGAGCTGTTTTTT
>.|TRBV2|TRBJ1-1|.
CASNGVSGTEAFF
TGTGCCAGCAATGGGGTTTCGGGCACTGAAGCTTTCTTT
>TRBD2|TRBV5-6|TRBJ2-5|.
CASSGTYSGSQETQYF
TGTGCCAGCAGCGGTACCTATAGCGGGTCACAAGAGACCCAGTACTTC
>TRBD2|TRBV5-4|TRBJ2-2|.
CASSVSGRAFTGELFF
TGTGCCAGCAGCGTTAGCGGGAGGGCCTTTACCGGGGAGCTGTTTTTT
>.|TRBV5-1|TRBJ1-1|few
CASSLMFNTEAFF
TGCGCCAGCAGCTTGATGTTCAACACTGAAGCTTTCTTT
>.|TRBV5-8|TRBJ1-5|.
CASSLVGHNSNQPQHF
TGTGCCAGCAGCTTGGTGGGGCATAATAGCAATCAGCCCCAGCATTTT
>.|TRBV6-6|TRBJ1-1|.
CASSYSRWGENTEAFF
TGTGCCAGCAGTTACTCGCGATGGGGAGAGAACACTGAAGCTTTCTTT
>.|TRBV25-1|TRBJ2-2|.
CASSEYVGDTGELFF
TGTGCCAGCAGTGAATATGTGGGCGACACCGGGGAGCTGTTTTTT
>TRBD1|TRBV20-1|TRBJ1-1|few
CSARGTGEAFF
TGCAGTGCCAGAGGGACAGGTGAAGCTTTCTTT
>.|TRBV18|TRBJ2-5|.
CASSPPQLPLVTQYF
TGTGCCAGCTCACCACCACAACTTCCCCTAGTGACCCAGTACTTC
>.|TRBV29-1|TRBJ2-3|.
CSVGLADTQYF
TGCAGCGTTGGGCTAGCTGATACGCAGTATTTT
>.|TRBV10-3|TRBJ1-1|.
CAISEGSGRGLGNTEAFF
TGTGCCATCAGTGAGGGGTCAGGGAGGGGTCTAGGGAACACTGAAGCTTTCTTT
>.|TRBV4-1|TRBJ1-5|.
CASSQTWGYNQPQHF
TGCGCCAGCAGCCAGACTTGGGGTTACAATCAGCCCCAGCATTTT
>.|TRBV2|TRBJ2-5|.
CASSPKETQYF
TGTGCCAGCAGCCCTAAAGAGACCCAGTACTTC